This entry lists 27 T cell receptor beta chains sequenced from one sample in a study of blood T cell repertoires in COVID-19. Profiled with immunoSEQ multiplex PCR; TCRdb holds only in-frame clones, not every one. The sample yields fewer than 200,000 clones, around 85% seen once. Specimen: peripheral blood. The origin of the receptors is a woman aged 80 or over with acute or convalescent COVID-19.

The chain is built from TRBV5-8 and TRBJ1-1, with D hard to call. The V gene's germline CDR1 is SGHTS and CDR2 YDEGEE. V lost 4 bases to trimming and J lost 0 bases, with 16 bases between them. This CDR3 is built from 16 residues. CDR3: CASSLTRGPMNTEAFF. CDR3 DNA sequence: TGTGCCAGCAGCCTTACCCGAGGCCCCATGAACACTGAAGCTTTCTTT. The full variable domain, completed using reference TRBV5-8 and TRBJ1-1, is EAGVTQSPTHLIKTRGQQATLRCSPISGHTSVYWYQQALGLGLQFLLWYDEGEERNRGNFPPRFSGRQFPNYSSELNVNALELEDSALYLCASSLTRGPMNTEAFFGQGTRLTVV.

This clone was counted between two and nine times. V is TRBV4-1 and J is TRBJ2-1; 10 bases map to TRBD2. Germline V CDR1 and CDR2: MGHRA, YSYEKL. Losses at the gene ends were 6 bases for V and 8 bases for J; bases not matched to a gene: 4. The CDR3 runs 13 residues. CDR3 bases: TGCGCCAGCAGTCCTAGCGGGAGTGATGAGCAGTTCTTC. It yields the protein CASSPSGSDEQFF.

This sequence joins TRBV5-1 and TRBJ1-2; D perhaps matches TRBD1 (5 bases). The germline CDR1 and CDR2 sequences are SGHRS and YFSETQ. V lost 3 bases and J 8 bases, leaving 17 bases between the germline ends. This CDR3 has 14 amino acids. The CDR3 coding sequence is TGCGCCAGCAGCTCAACCCCGGGGGTAGGAGGCTACACCTTC. It specifies CASSSTPGVGGYTF. The whole variable domain, remainder taken from reference TRBV5-1 and TRBJ1-2, is KAGVTQTPRYLIKTRGQQVTLSCSPISGHRSVSWYQQTPGQGLQFLFEYFSETQRNKGNFPGRFSGRQFSNSRSEMNVSTLELGDSALYLCASSSTPGVGGYTFGSGTRLTVV.

The chain recombines TRBV19 with TRBJ1-6, with 9 bases that match TRBD1. The CDR3 is made up of 13 amino acids. CDR1 is LNHDA and CDR2 is SQIVND in the germline V gene (reference sequence). V lost 8 bases and J lost 4; bases outside the gene matches: 0. This chain's CDR3 is CASGTGYNSPLHF. Written as DNA, the CDR3 is TGTGCCAGTGGGACAGGGTATAATTCACCCCTCCACTTT.

This clone was counted a few times. The rearrangement uses TRBV7-2 and TRBJ1-4; D remains unclear. CDR1 SGHTA and CDR2 FQGNSA come from the germline V gene. There are 12 residues in the CDR3. V was cut by 3 bases and J by 8 bases, with 7 bases left in between. The CDR3 region is CASSFQAEKLFF. CDR3 bases: TGTGCCAGCAGCTTCCAGGCCGAAAAACTGTTTTTT.

This chain joins TRBV6-2 or TRBV6-3 and TRBJ2-2, with 7 bases matching TRBD1. CDR3 size: 15 residues. The V segment lost 5 bases and the J segment 4 bases; nucleotides outside the gene matches: 7. The V gene's germline CDR1 is MNHEY and CDR2 SVGEGT. The chain's CDR3 is CASSNGQALTGELFF. As DNA, the CDR3 is TGTGCCAGCAGTAACGGACAGGCGCTCACCGGGGAGCTGTTTTTT.

This rearrangement joins TRBV2 to TRBJ1-1, with 7 nucleotides matching TRBD1. This CDR3 has 16 residues. Germline trimming cut 6 bases from V and 4 bases from J; bases unmatched to any gene: 14. Germline values: CDR1 SNHLY, CDR2 FYNNEI. The CDR3 region is CASSLLQGGRSTEAFF. CDR3 coding DNA: TGTGCCAGCAGCCTCCTCCAGGGGGGAAGGAGCACTGAAGCTTTCTTT.

V gene TRBV5-4 combines with J gene TRBJ2-1; D possibly corresponds to TRBD2 (5 bases). Germline V lookup: CDR1 SGHNT, CDR2 YYREEE (reference sequence). V dropped 7 bases and J dropped 2 bases, with 7 bases sitting between them. The CDR3 consists of 12 residues. The DNA for the CDR3 is TGTGCCAGCGGGAGTCCCTACAATGAGCAGTTCTTC. Translated: CASGSPYNEQFF.

This clone was counted a single time. The CDR3 here is CASSLLAPVYNEQFF. The CDR3 DNA is TGTGCCAGCAGCTTACTAGCGCCCGTCTACAATGAGCAGTTCTTC. The genes are TRBV7-2 and TRBJ2-1, with D perhaps TRBD2 (6 bases). Trimming pared 2 bases from V and 3 bases from J, leaving 11 bases between. The length of the CDR3 is 15 residues. Germline CDR1 SGHTA, CDR2 FQGNSA.

The rearrangement joins TRBV2 to TRBJ1-5; maybe TRBD1 (6 bases). This CDR3 is 15 amino acids long. CDR1 and CDR2 (germline): SNHLY, FYNNEI. V was shortened by 6 bases and J by 5 bases, with 17 bases between the two germline ends. CDR3 nucleotide sequence: TGTGCCAGCAGCGGCGAACAGGGTTCGGATCAGCCCCAGCATTTT. Protein product: CASSGEQGSDQPQHF.

The rearrangement links TRBV9 to TRBJ1-4, with 7 positions matching TRBD1. Germline CDR1 reads SGDLS; CDR2 reads YYNGEE. This CDR3 has 14 residues. The V segment lost 4 bases and the J segment 5 bases; nucleotides outside the gene matches: 5. The CDR3 region has the DNA TGTGCCAGCAGCAGGGGACAGTTGAATGAAAAACTGTTTTTT. Translating it yields CASSRGQLNEKLFF.

This clone has a single count. V is TRBV19 and J is TRBJ2-1; 12 bases are a match to TRBD1. CDR1 is LNHDA, CDR2 SQIVND, per germline (reference sequence). J gave up 12 bases and V 7 bases, and 10 bases lay outside the gene matches. The CDR3 totals 14 residues. CDR3 in amino acids: CASTRGTGGSLQFF. The CDR3 DNA reads TGTGCCAGTACCCGGGGGACAGGGGGCTCTTTGCAGTTCTTC.

The chain recombines TRBV5-1 with TRBJ2-7, with a weak D call TRBD2 (6 bases). CDR1 is SGHRS and CDR2 is YFSETQ in the germline V gene. Trimming left V 3 bases short and J 3 bases short, with 10 bases between. The CDR3 runs to 13 residues. This CDR3 is CASSSGLLYEQYF. The CDR3, as DNA: TGCGCCAGCAGCTCGGGACTCCTCTACGAGCAGTACTTC.

The gene calls are TRBV18 and TRBJ1-2; tentative D call: TRBD1 (6 bases). Germline V lookup: CDR1 KGHSH, CDR2 LQKENI. CDR3 size: 16 residues. Trimming stripped 3 bases from V and 6 bases from J, with 20 bases between. The chain's CDR3 is CASSPLAGAVKNGYTF. The CDR3 region has the DNA TGTGCCAGCTCACCCTTAGCGGGGGCGGTAAAGAATGGCTACACCTTC.

The J gene is TRBJ2-5, the V gene TRBV2; 7 nucleotides align to TRBD2. The CDR3 runs 14 residues. V lost 3 bases, J lost 1 base, and 2 bases stayed unmatched. CDR1 and CDR2 from the germline V gene are SNHLY and FYNNEI. The CDR3 loop is CASSEASGQETQYF. The CDR3 DNA sequence: TGTGCCAGCAGTGAGGCTAGCGGCCAAGAGACCCAGTACTTC.

The J gene is TRBJ2-1, the V gene TRBV7-3; D gene uncertain. Germline V gene data show CDR1 as SGHTA and CDR2 as FQGTGA. V was clipped by 5 bases and J by 8 bases, with 10 bases between them. CDR3 length: 12 amino acids. The DNA for the CDR3 is TGTGCCAGCAGCCCGAGCCCTCATGAGCAGTTCTTC. Translation gives CASSPSPHEQFF.

The chain joins TRBV10-3 to TRBJ2-5; 9 bases agree with TRBD1. CDR3 length equals 15 residues. Germline CDR1 ENHRY, CDR2 SYGVKD. V lost 5 bases, J lost 0 bases, and 4 bases stayed unmatched. The CDR3 region has the DNA TGTGCCATCAGTTCTGGGACAGGGAACCAAGAGACCCAGTACTTC. Its translation: CAISSGTGNQETQYF.

This clone was recorded once. The J gene is TRBJ2-7, the V gene TRBV25-1; TRBD1 matches 8 bases. V lost 6 bases, J lost 3 bases, and 4 bases stayed unmatched. This CDR3 is 13 amino acids long. The germline V gene has CDR1 MGHDK and CDR2 SYGVNS. The CDR3 DNA reads as TGTGCCAGCAGCGGGACAGGACACTACGAGCAGTACTTC. This codes for CASSGTGHYEQYF.

V gene TRBV19 combines with J gene TRBJ2-3; 9 bases are shared with TRBD2. Germline V gene data show CDR1 as LNHDA and CDR2 as SQIVND (reference sequence). This CDR3 is built from 15 residues. Trimming at V came to 5 bases and at J to 4 bases, leaving 7 bases not matched to a gene. The CDR3 DNA reads TGTGCCAGTAGTGTTGGACTAGCGAGGGCAGATACGCAGTATTTT. It is translated as CASSVGLARADTQYF.

The chain employs TRBV5-1 and TRBJ1-4, with no clear D. The V end lost 1 base, the J end lost 6 bases, and 13 bases lay between the germline ends. There are 15 residues in the CDR3. CDR1 is SGHRS and CDR2 is YFSETQ in the germline V gene. CDR3 DNA sequence: TGCGCCAGCAGCTTGTTTGCAGGAACCGATGAAAAACTGTTTTTT. It encodes CASSLFAGTDEKLFF.

The V and J genes are TRBV6-2 or TRBV6-3 and TRBJ2-3; no clear D. The length of the CDR3 is 15 residues. V lost 6 bases, J lost 8 bases, and 21 bases lay in between. Germline CDR1 MNHEY, CDR2 SVGEGT. The CDR3 bases are TGTGCCAGCAGCCGAGGTGGTTCTTGGATCTCTACGCAGTATTTT. It codes for CASSRGGSWISTQYF.

V is TRBV18 and J is TRBJ2-7, with unresolved D. Trimming cost V 3 bases and J 2 bases, with 14 bases left between them. The CDR3 has 15 residues. Per the germline V gene, CDR1 is KGHSH and CDR2 is LQKENI. CDR3 loop: CASSPPTTPAYEQYF. The CDR3 DNA reads as TGTGCCAGCTCACCCCCTACTACCCCCGCCTACGAGCAGTACTTC.

The chain links TRBV6-5 to TRBJ2-2; D may be TRBD1 (7 bases). Germline CDR1 MNHEY, CDR2 SVGAGI. This CDR3 has 15 amino acids. V lost 6 bases and J 1 base, leaving 12 bases between the germline ends. In DNA, the CDR3 is TGTGCCAGCAGCCCGCAGGGGGGGAACACCGGGGAGCTGTTTTTT. The encoded protein is CASSPQGGNTGELFF.

This chain joins TRBV6-6 and TRBJ2-7; D not certain. The germline V gene encodes CDR1 MNHNY and CDR2 SVGAGI (reference sequence). The CDR3 runs to 13 residues. V was pared by 0 bases and J by 3 bases, with 6 bases between. CDR3 in amino acids: CASSYSPSYEQYF. CDR3 coding DNA: TGTGCCAGCAGTTACTCCCCCAGCTACGAGCAGTACTTC.

The chain uses TRBV5-1 and TRBJ2-2; 7 positions agree with TRBD1. J gave up 2 bases and V 0 bases, and 7 bases lay outside the gene matches. Germline V CDR1 and CDR2: SGHRS, YFSETQ. The CDR3 length is 17 residues. The CDR3 loop is CASSLGGQLINTGELFF. The CDR3 nucleotides read TGCGCCAGCAGCTTGGGGGGACAGCTCATAAACACCGGGGAGCTGTTTTTT.

The rearrangement links TRBV24-1 to TRBJ1-4, with a tentative D call TRBD1 (5 bases). V lost 6 bases, J lost 6 bases, and 16 bases lay in between. Germline loops: CDR1 KGHDR, CDR2 SFDVKD. This CDR3 has 15 amino acids. In DNA, the CDR3 is TGTGCCACCAGTATAGGGCCTTTAGGGGATGAAAAACTGTTTTTT. It encodes CATSIGPLGDEKLFF.

On this clone itself: A read error may produce the germline difference seen at one junction end. This rearrangement joins TRBV15 to TRBJ2-5; 13 bases agree with TRBD2. The length of the CDR3 is 13 residues. CDR1 LNHNV and CDR2 YYDKDF come from the germline V gene (reference sequence). CDR3 in DNA: TGTGCCACCAGCCCTAGACTAGCGGGAGGCTTGGACTTC. It yields the protein CATSPRLAGGLDF.